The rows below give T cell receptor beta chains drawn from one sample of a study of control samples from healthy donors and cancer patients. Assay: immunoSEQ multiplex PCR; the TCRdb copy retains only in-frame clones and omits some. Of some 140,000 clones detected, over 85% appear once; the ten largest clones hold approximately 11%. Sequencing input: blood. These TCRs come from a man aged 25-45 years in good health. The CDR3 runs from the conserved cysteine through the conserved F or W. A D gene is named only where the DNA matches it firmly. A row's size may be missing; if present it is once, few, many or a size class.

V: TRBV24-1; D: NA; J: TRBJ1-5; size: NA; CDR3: CATSDHRAGQPQHF; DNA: TGTGCCACCAGTGATCACCGAGCTGGACAGCCCCAGCATTTT
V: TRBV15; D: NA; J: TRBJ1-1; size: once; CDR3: CATSRQLMNTEAFF; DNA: TGTGCCACCAGCCGACAGCTCATGAACACTGAAGCTTTCTTT
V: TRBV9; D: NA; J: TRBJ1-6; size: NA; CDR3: CASSATGNSPLHF; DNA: TGTGCCAGCAGCGCAACAGGAAATTCACCCCTCCACTTT
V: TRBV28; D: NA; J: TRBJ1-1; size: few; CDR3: CASTDPIGTEAFF; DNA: TGTGCCAGCACTGACCCGATTGGGACTGAAGCTTTCTTT
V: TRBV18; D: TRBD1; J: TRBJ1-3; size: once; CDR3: CASSTTGTAGNTIYF; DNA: TGTGCCAGCTCGACTACCGGGACAGCTGGAAACACCATATATTTT
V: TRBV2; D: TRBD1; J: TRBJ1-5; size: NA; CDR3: CASSDRQGSNQPQHF; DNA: TGTGCCAGCAGTGACAGACAGGGTAGCAATCAGCCCCAGCATTTT
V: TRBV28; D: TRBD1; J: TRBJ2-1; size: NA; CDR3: CASNDRGHEQFF; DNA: TGTGCCAGCAACGACAGGGGACATGAGCAGTTCTTC
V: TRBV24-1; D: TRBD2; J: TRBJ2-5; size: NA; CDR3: CATSDPVAGGAETQYF; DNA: TGTGCCACCAGTGACCCCGTAGCGGGAGGAGCGGAGACCCAGTACTTC
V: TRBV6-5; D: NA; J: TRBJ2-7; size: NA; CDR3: CASRPGGQLTYEQYF; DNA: TGTGCCAGCAGGCCGGGGGGACAGCTCACCTACGAGCAGTACTTC
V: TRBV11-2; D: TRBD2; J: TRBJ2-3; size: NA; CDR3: CASSIRLASTDTQYF; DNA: TGTGCCAGCAGCATCCGACTAGCTAGCACAGATACGCAGTATTTT
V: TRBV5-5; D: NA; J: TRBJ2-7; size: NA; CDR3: CASSLFAGEYEQYF; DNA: TGTGCCAGCAGCTTGTTTGCAGGGGAGTACGAGCAGTACTTC
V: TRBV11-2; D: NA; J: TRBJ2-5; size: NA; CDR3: CASSFYGETQYF; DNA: TGTGCCAGCAGCTTTTATGGGGAGACCCAGTACTTC
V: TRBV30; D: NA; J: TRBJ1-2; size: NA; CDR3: CAWRGAYGYTF; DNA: TGTGCCTGGAGGGGGGCCTATGGCTACACCTTC
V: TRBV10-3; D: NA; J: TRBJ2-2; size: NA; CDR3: CAISESQGAGELFF; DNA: TGTGCCATCAGTGAGTCTCAGGGAGCCGGGGAGCTGTTTTTT
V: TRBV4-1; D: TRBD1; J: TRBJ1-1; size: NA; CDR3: CASSQRRRQGWGTEAFF; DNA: TGCGCCAGCAGCCAACGACGCCGACAGGGTTGGGGCACTGAAGCTTTCTTT
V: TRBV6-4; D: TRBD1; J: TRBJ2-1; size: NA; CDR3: CASITPGTGVNEQFF; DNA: TGTGCCAGCATAACCCCGGGGACAGGGGTCAATGAGCAGTTCTTC
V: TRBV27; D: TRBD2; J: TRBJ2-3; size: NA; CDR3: CASRPSGRTDTQYF; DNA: TGTGCCAGCAGACCTAGCGGGAGAACAGATACGCAGTATTTT
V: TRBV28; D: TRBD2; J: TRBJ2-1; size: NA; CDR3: CASSLAAGDEQFF; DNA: TGTGCCAGCAGTTTGGCCGCGGGAGATGAGCAGTTCTTC
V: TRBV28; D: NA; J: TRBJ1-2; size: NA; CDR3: CASTLPGGGLYGYTF; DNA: TGTGCCAGCACCCTGCCCGGGGGGGGCCTCTATGGCTACACCTTC
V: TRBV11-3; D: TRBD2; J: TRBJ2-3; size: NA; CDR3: CASSSPPALAGVRTDTQYF; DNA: TGTGCCAGCAGCTCCCCCCCCGCCTTAGCGGGAGTTCGGACAGATACGCAGTATTTT
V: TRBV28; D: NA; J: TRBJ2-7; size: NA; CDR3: CASSPSGSSYEQYF; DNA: TGTGCCAGCAGCCCCTCGGGGTCCTCCTACGAGCAGTACTTC
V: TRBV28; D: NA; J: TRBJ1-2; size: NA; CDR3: CASSPTDNYGYTF; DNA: TGTGCCAGCAGTCCCACGGACAACTATGGCTACACCTTC
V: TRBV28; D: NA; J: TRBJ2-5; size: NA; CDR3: CASSSLIGGEETQYF; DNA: TGTGCCAGCAGTTCCCTCATAGGGGGAGAAGAGACCCAGTACTTC
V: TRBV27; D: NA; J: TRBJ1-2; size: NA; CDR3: CASGSSNYGYTF; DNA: TGTGCCAGCGGTTCCTCGAACTATGGCTACACCTTC
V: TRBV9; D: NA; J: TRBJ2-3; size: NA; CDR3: CASSARGGDATDTQYF; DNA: TGTGCCAGCAGCGCCAGGGGAGGAGACGCAACCGATACGCAGTATTTT
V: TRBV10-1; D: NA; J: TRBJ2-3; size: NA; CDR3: CASSEEARFTDTQYF; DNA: TGCGCCAGCAGTGAGGAAGCGAGATTCACAGATACGCAGTATTTT
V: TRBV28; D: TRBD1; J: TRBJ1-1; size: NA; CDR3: CASTGTGARNTEAFF; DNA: TGTGCCAGCACCGGAACAGGGGCTCGGAACACTGAAGCTTTCTTT
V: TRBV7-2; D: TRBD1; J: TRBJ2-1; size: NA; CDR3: CASSWTGSSYNEQFF; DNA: TGTGCCAGCAGCTGGACAGGGTCATCCTACAATGAGCAGTTCTTC
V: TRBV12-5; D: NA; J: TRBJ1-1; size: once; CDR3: CASGPGGAPTEAFF; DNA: TGTGCTAGTGGACCCGGAGGCGCACCGACTGAAGCTTTCTTT
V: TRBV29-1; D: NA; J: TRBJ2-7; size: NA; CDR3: CSVVWGTYEQYF; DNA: TGCAGCGTTGTATGGGGGACCTACGAGCAGTACTTC
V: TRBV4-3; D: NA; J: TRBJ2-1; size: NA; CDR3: CASSQGVNEQFF; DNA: TGCGCCAGCAGCCAAGGGGTAAATGAGCAGTTCTTC
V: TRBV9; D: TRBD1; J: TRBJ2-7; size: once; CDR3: CATDKTGYEQYF; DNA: TGTGCCACCGATAAGACAGGGTACGAGCAGTACTTC
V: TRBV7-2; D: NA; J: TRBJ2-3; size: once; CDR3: CASSLEVTDTQYF; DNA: TGTGCCAGCAGCTTAGAGGTCACGGATACGCAGTATTTT
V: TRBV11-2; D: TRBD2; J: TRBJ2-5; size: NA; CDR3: CASSLTSGSETQYF; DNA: TGTGCCAGCAGCCTCACTAGCGGGAGTGAGACCCAGTACTTC
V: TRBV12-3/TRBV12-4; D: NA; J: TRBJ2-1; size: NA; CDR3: CASSFGGFHEQFF; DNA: TGTGCCAGCAGTTTTGGTGGTTTCCATGAGCAGTTCTTC
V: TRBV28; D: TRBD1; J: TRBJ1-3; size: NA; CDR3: CASSLRQGLSKGNTIYF; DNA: TGTGCCAGCAGTCTGAGACAGGGTCTATCAAAGGGAAACACCATATATTTT
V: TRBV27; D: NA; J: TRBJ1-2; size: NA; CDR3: CASSLGGANYGYTF; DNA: TGTGCCAGCAGTTTGGGGGGGGCCAACTATGGCTACACCTTC
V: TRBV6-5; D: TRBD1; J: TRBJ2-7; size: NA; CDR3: CASSTGTGPYEQYF; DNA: TGTGCCAGCAGTACCGGGACAGGCCCCTACGAGCAGTACTTC
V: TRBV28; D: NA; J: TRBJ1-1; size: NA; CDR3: CASTLDGGDTEAFF; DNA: TGTGCCAGCACCCTTGACGGGGGAGACACTGAAGCTTTCTTT
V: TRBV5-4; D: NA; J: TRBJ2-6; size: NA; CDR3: CASSLLRQPGANVLTF; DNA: TGTGCCAGCAGCTTGCTACGACAGCCTGGGGCCAACGTCCTGACTTTC
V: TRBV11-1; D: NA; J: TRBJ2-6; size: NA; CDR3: CASRSSGANVLTF; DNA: TGTGCCAGCAGAAGCTCTGGGGCCAACGTCCTGACTTTC
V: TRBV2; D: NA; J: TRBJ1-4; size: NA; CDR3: CASMGTQNEKLFF; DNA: TGTGCCAGCATGGGGACCCAGAATGAAAAACTGTTTTTT
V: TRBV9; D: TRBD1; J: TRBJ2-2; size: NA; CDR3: CASSPPTGTNTGELFF; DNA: TGTGCCAGCAGCCCGCCGACAGGGACGAACACCGGGGAGCTGTTTTTT
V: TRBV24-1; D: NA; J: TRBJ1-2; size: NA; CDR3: CATSDLLGQGYTF; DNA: TGTGCCACCAGTGATTTGTTGGGGCAGGGCTACACCTTC
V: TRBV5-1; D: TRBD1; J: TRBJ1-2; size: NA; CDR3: CASDLSGTGSGYTF; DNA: TGCGCCAGCGACCTTTCCGGGACAGGGAGTGGCTACACCTTC
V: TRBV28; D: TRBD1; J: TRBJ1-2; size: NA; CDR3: CASSLFQGGVGYTF; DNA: TGTGCCAGCAGTTTATTTCAGGGGGGTGTTGGCTACACCTTC
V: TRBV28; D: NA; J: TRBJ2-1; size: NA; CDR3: CASRPPYNEQFF; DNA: TGTGCCAGCAGACCGCCTTACAATGAGCAGTTCTTC
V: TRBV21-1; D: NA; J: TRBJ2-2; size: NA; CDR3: CASRLGRDTGELFF; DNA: TGTGCCAGCAGGCTGGGGCGGGACACCGGGGAGCTGTTTTTT
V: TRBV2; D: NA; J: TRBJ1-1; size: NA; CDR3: CASREVRGAEAFF; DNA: TGTGCCAGCAGGGAGGTGCGTGGCGCTGAAGCTTTCTTT
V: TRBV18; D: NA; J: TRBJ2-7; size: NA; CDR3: CASSPLPGDSYEQYF; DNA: TGTGCCAGCTCACCTTTGCCGGGTGATTCCTACGAGCAGTACTTC
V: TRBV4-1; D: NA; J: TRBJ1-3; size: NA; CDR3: CASSQVSGNTIYF; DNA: TGCGCCAGCAGCCAAGTCTCTGGAAACACCATATATTTT
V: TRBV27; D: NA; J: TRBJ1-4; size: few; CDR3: CASSLRDGNEKLFF; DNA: TGTGCCAGCAGTTTACGGGACGGGAATGAAAAACTGTTTTTT
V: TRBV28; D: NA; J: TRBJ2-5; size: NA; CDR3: CASSDPQGGETQYF; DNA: TGTGCCAGCAGCGACCCGCAGGGAGGAGAGACCCAGTACTTC
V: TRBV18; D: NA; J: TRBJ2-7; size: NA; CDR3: CASSLTDSYEQYF; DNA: TGTGCCAGCTCACTAACAGACTCCTACGAGCAGTACTTC
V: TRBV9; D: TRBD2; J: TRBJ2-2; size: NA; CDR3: CASSGKREGYIGELFF; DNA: TGTGCCAGCAGCGGAAAGCGGGAGGGCTATATCGGGGAGCTGTTTTTT
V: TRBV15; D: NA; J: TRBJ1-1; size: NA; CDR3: CATSRDRAKGGTEAFF; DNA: TGTGCCACCAGCAGAGATCGGGCTAAGGGGGGCACTGAAGCTTTCTTT
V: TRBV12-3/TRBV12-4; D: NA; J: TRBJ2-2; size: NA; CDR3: CASTRDWGELFF; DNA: TGTGCCAGCACTCGGGACTGGGGGGAGCTGTTTTTT
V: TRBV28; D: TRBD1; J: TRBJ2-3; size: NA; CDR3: CASSSLDRGPVADTQYF; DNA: TGTGCCAGCAGTTCACTCGACAGGGGGCCCGTGGCAGATACGCAGTATTTT
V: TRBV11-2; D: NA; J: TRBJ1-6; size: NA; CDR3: CASSLGVLMNSPLHF; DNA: TGTGCCAGCAGCTTAGGTGTACTGATGAATTCACCCCTCCACTTT
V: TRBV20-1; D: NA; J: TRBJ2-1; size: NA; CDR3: CSASGGRENNEQFF; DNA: TGCAGTGCTAGTGGGGGGCGGGAGAACAATGAGCAGTTCTTC